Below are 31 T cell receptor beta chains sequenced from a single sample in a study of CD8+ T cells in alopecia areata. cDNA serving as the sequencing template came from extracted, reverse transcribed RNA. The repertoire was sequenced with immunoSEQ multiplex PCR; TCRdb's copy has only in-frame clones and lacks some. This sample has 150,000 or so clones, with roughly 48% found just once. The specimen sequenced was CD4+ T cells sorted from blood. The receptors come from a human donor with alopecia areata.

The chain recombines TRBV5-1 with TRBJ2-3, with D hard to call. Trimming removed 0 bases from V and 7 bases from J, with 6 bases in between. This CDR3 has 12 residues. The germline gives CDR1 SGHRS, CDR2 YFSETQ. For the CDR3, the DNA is TGCGCCAGCAGCTTGGGTGCCAATACGCAGTATTTT. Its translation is CASSLGANTQYF.

The CDR3 sequence is CASSPRGRGDTGELFF. The CDR3 DNA reads TGTGCCAGCTCACCCCGGGGACGCGGGGACACCGGGGAGCTGTTTTTT. The rearrangement uses TRBV18 and TRBJ2-2, with D possibly matching TRBD2 (6 bases). CDR3 length equals 16 residues. Germline CDR1 is KGHSH and CDR2 is LQKENI. Trimming took off 3 bases at V and 3 bases at J, with 14 bases between the two ends.

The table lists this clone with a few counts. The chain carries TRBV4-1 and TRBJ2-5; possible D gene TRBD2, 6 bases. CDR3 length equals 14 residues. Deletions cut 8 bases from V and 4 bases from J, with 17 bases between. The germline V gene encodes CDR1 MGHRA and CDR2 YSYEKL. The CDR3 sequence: CASSAGQGGETQYF. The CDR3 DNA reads TGCGCCAGCTCCGCAGGCCAGGGAGGAGAGACCCAGTACTTC.

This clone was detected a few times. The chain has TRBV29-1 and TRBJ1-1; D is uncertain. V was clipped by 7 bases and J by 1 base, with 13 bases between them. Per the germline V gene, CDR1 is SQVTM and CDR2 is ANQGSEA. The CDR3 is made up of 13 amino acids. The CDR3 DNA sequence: TGCAGCGCCACTCGGTCGGGGAACACTGAAGCTTTCTTT. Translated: CSATRSGNTEAFF.

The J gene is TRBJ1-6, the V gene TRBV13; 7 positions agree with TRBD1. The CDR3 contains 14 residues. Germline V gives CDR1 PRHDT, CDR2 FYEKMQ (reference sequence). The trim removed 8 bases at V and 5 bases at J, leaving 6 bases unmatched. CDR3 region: CASGRTGDNSPLHF. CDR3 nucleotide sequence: TGTGCCAGCGGAAGGACAGGAGATAATTCACCCCTCCACTTT. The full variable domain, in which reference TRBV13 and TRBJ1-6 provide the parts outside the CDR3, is AAGVIQSPRHLIKEKRETATLKCYPIPRHDTVYWYQQGPGQDPQFLISFYEKMQSDKGSIPDRFSAQQFSDYHSELNMSSLELGDSALYFCASGRTGDNSPLHFGNGTRLTVT.

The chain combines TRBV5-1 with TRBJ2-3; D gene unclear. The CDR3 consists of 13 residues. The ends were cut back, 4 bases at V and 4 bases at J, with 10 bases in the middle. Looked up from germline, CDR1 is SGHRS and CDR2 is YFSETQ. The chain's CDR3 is CASSLPPPDTQYF. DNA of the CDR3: TGCGCCAGCAGCCTCCCCCCGCCAGATACGCAGTATTTT.

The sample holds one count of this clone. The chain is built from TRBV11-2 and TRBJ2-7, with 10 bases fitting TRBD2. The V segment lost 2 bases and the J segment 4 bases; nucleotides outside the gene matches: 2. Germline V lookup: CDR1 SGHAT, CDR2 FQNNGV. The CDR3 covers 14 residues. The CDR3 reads CASSLLAGAYEQYF. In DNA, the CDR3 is TGTGCCAGCAGCTTACTAGCGGGAGCTTACGAGCAGTACTTC.

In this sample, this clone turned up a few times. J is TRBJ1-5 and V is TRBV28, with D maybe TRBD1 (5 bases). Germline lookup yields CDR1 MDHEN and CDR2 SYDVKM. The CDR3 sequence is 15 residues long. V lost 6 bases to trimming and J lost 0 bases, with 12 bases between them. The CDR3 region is CASSPQGSSNQPQHF. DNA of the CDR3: TGTGCCAGCAGCCCCCAGGGTTCTAGCAATCAGCCCCAGCATTTT.

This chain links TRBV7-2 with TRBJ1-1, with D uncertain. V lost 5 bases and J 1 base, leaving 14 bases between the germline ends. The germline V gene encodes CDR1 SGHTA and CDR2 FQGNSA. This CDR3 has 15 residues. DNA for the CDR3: TGTGCCAGCAGCCAAGGAGGAGGGTCGAACACTGAAGCTTTCTTT. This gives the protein CASSQGGGSNTEAFF.

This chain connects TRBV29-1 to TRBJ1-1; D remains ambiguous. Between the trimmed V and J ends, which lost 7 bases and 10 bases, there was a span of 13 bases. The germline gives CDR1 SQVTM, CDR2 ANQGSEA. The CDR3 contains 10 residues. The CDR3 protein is CSAWEQRAFF. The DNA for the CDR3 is TGCAGCGCCTGGGAACAGAGAGCTTTCTTT. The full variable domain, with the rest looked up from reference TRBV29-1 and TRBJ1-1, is SAVISQKPSRDICQRGTSLTIQCQVDSQVTMMFWYRQQPGQSLTLIATANQGSEATYESGFVIDKFPISRPNLTFSTLTVSNMSPEDSSIYLCSAWEQRAFFGQGTRLTVV.

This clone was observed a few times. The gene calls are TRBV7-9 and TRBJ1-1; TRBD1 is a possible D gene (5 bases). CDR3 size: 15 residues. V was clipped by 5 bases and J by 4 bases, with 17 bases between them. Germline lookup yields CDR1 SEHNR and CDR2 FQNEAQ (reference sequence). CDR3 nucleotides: TGTGCCAGCAGCCAAGGCGACAGAACGGGCACTGAAGCTTTCTTT. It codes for CASSQGDRTGTEAFF.

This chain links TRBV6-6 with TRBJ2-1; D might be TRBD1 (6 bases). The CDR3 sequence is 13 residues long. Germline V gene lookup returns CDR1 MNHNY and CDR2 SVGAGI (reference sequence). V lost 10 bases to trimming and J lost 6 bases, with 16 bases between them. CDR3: CATGQPSGNEQFF. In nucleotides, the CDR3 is TGTGCCACCGGACAGCCTTCAGGCAATGAGCAGTTCTTC.

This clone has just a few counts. CDR3 nucleotide sequence: TGTGCCAGCTCACCGGGGACGAACACTGAAGCTTTCTTT. Residues: CASSPGTNTEAFF. V gene TRBV18 combines with J gene TRBJ1-1, with D possibly matching TRBD1 (5 bases). The germline V and J ends were trimmed by 3 bases and 1 base, with 6 bases remaining between them. The CDR3 has 13 amino acids. Germline-derived CDR1 and CDR2 are KGHSH and LQKENI.

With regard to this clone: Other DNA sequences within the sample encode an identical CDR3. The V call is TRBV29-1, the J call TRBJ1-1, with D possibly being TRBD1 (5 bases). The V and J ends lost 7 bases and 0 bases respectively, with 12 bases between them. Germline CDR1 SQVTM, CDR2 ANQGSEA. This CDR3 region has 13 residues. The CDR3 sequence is CSGGQGVNTEAFF. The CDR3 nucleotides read TGCAGCGGCGGGCAGGGAGTGAACACTGAAGCTTTCTTT.

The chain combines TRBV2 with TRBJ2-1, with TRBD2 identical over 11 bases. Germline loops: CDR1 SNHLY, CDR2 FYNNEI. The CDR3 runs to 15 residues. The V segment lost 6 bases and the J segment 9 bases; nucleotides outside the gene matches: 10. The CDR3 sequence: CASRALAGVSSEQFF. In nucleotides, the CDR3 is TGTGCCAGCAGGGCACTAGCGGGAGTCTCTAGTGAGCAGTTCTTC.

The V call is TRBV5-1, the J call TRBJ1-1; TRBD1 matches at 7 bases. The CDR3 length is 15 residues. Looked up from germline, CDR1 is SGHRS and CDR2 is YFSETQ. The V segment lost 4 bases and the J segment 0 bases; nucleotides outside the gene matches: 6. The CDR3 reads CASSPVDRVNTEAFF. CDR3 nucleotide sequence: TGCGCCAGCAGCCCCGTCGACAGGGTGAACACTGAAGCTTTCTTT.

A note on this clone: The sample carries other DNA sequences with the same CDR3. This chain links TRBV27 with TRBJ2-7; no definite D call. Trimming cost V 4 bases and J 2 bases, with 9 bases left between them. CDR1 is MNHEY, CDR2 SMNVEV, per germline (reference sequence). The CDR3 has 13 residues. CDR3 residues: CASSSVGTYEQYF. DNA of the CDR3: TGTGCCAGCAGTTCGGTGGGTACCTACGAGCAGTACTTC.

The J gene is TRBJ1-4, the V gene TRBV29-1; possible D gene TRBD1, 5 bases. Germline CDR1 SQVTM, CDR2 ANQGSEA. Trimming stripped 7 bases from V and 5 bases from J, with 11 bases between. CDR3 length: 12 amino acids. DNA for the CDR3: TGCAGCGGCCGGGACGGGAATGAAAAACTGTTTTTT. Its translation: CSGRDGNEKLFF.

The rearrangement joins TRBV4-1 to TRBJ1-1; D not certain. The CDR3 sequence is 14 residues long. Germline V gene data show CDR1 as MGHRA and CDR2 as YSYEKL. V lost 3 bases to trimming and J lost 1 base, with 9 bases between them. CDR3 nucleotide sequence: TGCGCCAGCAGCCATCCCCCTCCGAACACTGAAGCTTTCTTT. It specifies CASSHPPPNTEAFF.

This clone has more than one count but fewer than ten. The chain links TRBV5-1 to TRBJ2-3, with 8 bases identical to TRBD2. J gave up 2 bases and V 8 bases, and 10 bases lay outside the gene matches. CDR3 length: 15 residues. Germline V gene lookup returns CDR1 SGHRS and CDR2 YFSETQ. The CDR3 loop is CASSQGGRHTDTQYF. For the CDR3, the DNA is TGCGCCAGTAGTCAAGGCGGGAGGCACACAGATACGCAGTATTTT.

The CDR3 sequence: CASSDRGAQETQYF. CDR3 coding DNA: TGTGCCAGCAGTGATAGGGGGGCTCAAGAGACCCAGTACTTC. V usage is TRBV6-1 and J usage is TRBJ2-5; D assignment may be TRBD1 or TRBD2 (6 bases each). The CDR3 totals 14 residues. Trimming took off 3 bases at V and 2 bases at J, with 10 bases between the two ends. Germline V gene lookup returns CDR1 MNHNS and CDR2 SASEGT.

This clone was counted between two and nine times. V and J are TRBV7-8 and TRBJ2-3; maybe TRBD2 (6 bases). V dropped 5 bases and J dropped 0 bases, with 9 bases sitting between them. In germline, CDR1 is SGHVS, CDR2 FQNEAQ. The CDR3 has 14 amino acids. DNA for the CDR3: TGTGCCAGCAGCCTTAGCGGCAGCACAGATACGCAGTATTTT. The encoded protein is CASSLSGSTDTQYF. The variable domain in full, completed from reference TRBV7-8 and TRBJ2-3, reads GAGVSQSPRYKVAKRGQDVALRCDPISGHVSLFWYQQALGQGPEFLTYFQNEAQLDKSGLPSDRFFAERPEGSVSTLKIQRTQQEDSAVYLCASSLSGSTDTQYFGPGTRLTVL.

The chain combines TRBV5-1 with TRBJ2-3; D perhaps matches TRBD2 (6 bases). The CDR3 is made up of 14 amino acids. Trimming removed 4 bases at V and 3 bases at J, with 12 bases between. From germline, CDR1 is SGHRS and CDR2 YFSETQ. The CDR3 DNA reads TGCGCCAGCAGCCCCGGGGGAAAGACAGATACGCAGTATTTT. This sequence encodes CASSPGGKTDTQYF.

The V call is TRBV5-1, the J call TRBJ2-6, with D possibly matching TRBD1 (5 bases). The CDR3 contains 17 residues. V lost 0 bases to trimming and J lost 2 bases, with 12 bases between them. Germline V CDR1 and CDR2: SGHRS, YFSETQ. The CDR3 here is CASSLVPGLAGANVLTF. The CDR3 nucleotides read TGCGCCAGCAGCTTGGTTCCAGGGCTGGCTGGGGCCAACGTCCTGACTTTC.

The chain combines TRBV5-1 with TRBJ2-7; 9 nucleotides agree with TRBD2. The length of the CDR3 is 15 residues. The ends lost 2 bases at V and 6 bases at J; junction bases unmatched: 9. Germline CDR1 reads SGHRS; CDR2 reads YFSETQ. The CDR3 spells CASSFGIAGAGEQYF. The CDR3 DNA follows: TGCGCCAGCAGCTTTGGTATAGCGGGAGCGGGCGAGCAGTACTTC.

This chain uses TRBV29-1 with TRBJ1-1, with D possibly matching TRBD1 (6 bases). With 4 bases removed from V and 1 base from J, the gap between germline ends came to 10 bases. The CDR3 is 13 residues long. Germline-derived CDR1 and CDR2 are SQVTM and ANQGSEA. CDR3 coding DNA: TGCAGCGTTGTCCGCAGGGGGAACACTGAAGCTTTCTTT. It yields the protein CSVVRRGNTEAFF.

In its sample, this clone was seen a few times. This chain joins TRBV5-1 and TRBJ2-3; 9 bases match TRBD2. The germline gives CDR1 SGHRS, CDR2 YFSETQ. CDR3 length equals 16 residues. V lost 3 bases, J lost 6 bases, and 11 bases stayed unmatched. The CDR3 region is CASSSLSGSLGDTQYF. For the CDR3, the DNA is TGCGCCAGCAGCTCCCTTAGCGGGAGTCTCGGGGATACGCAGTATTTT.

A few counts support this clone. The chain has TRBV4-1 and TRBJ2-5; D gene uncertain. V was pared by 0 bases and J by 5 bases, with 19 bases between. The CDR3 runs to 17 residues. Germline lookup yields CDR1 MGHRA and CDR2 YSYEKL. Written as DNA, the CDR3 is TGCGCCAGCAGCCAAGACCAGACGGCCCTTCTTGCTGAGACCCAGTACTTC. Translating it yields CASSQDQTALLAETQYF.

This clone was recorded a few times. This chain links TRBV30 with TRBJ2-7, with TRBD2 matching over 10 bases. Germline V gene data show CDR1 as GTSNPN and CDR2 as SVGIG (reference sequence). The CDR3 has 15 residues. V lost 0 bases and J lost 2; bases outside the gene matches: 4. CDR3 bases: TGTGCCTGGAGTGTCCTAGCGGGAGCTACCTACGAGCAGTACTTC. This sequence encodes CAWSVLAGATYEQYF.

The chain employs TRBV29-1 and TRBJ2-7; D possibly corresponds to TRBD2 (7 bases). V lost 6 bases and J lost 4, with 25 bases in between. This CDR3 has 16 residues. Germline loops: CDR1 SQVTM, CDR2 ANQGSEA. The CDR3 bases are TGCAGCGTCCACACCACGGGGGCGGGAGCGGGGTACGAGCAGTACTTC. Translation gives CSVHTTGAGAGYEQYF.

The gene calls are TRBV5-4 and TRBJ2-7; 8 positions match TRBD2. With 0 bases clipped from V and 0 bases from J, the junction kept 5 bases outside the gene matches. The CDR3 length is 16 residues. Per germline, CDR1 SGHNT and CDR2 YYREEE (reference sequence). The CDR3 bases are TGTGCCAGCAGCTTGGCCAGCACTAGCGGCTCCTACGAGCAGTACTTC. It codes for CASSLASTSGSYEQYF. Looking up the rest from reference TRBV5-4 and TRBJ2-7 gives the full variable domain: ETGVTQSPTHLIKTRGQQVTLRCSSQSGHNTVSWYQQALGQGPQFIFQYYREEENGRGNFPPRFSGLQFPNYSSELNVNALELDDSALYLCASSLASTSGSYEQYFGPGTRLTVT.